This is a list of T cell receptor beta chains from one sample in a study of T cells in Graves' hyperthyroidism and ophthalmopathy. In TCRdb, the multiplex PCR reads were re-called with MiXCR into one record per CDR3 protein. The sample carries approximately 200,000 distinct CDR3 sequences, about 18% recorded once. The source material was blood. The receptors here all came from a middle-aged man with Graves' hyperthyroidism. Both conserved end residues are part of each CDR3. D genes are given only for firm matches. Expanded clones are given a class, and other clones once, few, many or no size at all.

-	many	TRBV7-3	TRBJ2-3	CASSISGATSTDTQYF	TGTGCCAGCAGCATTTCAGGGGCTACTAGCACAGATACGCAGTATTTT
-	many	TRBV2	TRBJ2-1	CASRQSSYNEQFF	TGTGCCAGCAGACAGAGCTCCTACAATGAGCAGTTCTTC
-	-	TRBV4-3	TRBJ1-4	CASSQDYEGTNEKLFF	TGCGCCAGCAGCCAAGATTATGAGGGGACTAATGAAAAACTGTTTTTT
-	many	TRBV7-2	TRBJ2-5	CASRPTRGGETQYF	TGTGCCAGCAGGCCGACCAGGGGCGGGGAGACCCAGTACTTC
-	many	TRBV11-2	TRBJ1-3	CASSLLWASGNTIYF	TGTGCCAGCAGCCTGCTTTGGGCCTCTGGAAACACCATATATTTT
-	many	TRBV5-5	TRBJ2-3	CASSLVGAPRRGTDTQYF	TGTGCCAGCAGCTTGGTGGGGGCGCCCCGGAGGGGCACAGATACGCAGTATTTT
TRBD2	many	TRBV7-9	TRBJ2-5	CASSPTSGGATQYF	TGTGCCAGCAGTCCGACTAGCGGGGGGGCGACCCAGTACTTC
-	-	TRBV18	TRBJ2-2	CASSPSEGPGTGELFF	TGTGCCAGCTCACCCTCGGAAGGGCCGGGGACCGGGGAGCTGTTTTTT
-	many	TRBV6-6	TRBJ2-1	CASSYSQGNNEQFF	TGTGCCAGCAGTTACTCGCAGGGGAACAATGAGCAGTTCTTC
-	few	TRBV7-2	TRBJ1-3	CASSTDGNTIYF	TGTGCCAGCAGCACTGATGGAAACACCATATATTTT
TRBD1	-	TRBV19	TRBJ1-5	CASSIEDRVSNQPQHF	TGTGCCAGTAGTATAGAGGACAGGGTTAGCAATCAGCCCCAGCATTTT
-	-	TRBV19	TRBJ2-2	CASRWGVRPMEGSTGELFF	TGTGCCAGTAGATGGGGTGTTCGGCCTATGGAGGGGAGCACCGGGGAGCTGTTTTTT
-	-	TRBV6-5	TRBJ2-3	CASSYVASTDTQYF	TGTGCCAGCAGTTACGTGGCCAGCACAGATACGCAGTATTTT
TRBD1	-	TRBV14	TRBJ2-1	CASSQTAGQGTEQFF	TGTGCCAGCAGCCAAACTGCGGGACAGGGTACGGAGCAGTTCTTC
-	few	TRBV19	TRBJ2-1	CASSIRDSYNEQFF	TGTGCCAGTAGTATAAGGGACTCCTACAATGAGCAGTTCTTC
-	many	TRBV2	TRBJ2-1	CASSDRGNEQFF	TGTGCCAGCAGTGACCGGGGGAATGAGCAGTTCTTC
TRBD1	-	TRBV10-3	TRBJ2-7	CAISSPGTVYEQYF	TGTGCCATCAGCTCACCCGGGACAGTCTACGAGCAGTACTTC
-	-	TRBV2	TRBJ1-3	CASEKTGWVGNTIYF	TGTGCCAGCGAGAAAACAGGGTGGGTTGGAAACACCATATATTTT
-	-	TRBV15	TRBJ2-2	CATSRDLRGGALTGELFF	TGTGCCACCAGCAGAGATCTTCGAGGGGGGGCACTCACCGGGGAGCTGTTTTTT
-	many	TRBV6-2/TRBV6-3	TRBJ2-7	CASKGQIPSYEQYF	TGTGCCAGCAAAGGGCAAATCCCTAGCTACGAGCAGTACTTC
-	many	TRBV7-3	TRBJ2-1	CASSFGLRGDEQFF	TGTGCCAGCAGTTTTGGGCTTCGAGGGGATGAGCAGTTCTTC
TRBD1	few	TRBV28	TRBJ2-7	CASSLMRQGPSYEQYF	TGTGCCAGCAGTTTGATGCGACAGGGTCCGTCCTACGAGCAGTACTTC
-	many	TRBV30	TRBJ2-7	CAWSVGGDSYEQYF	TGTGCCTGGAGTGTAGGCGGGGATAGCTACGAGCAGTACTTC
-	many	TRBV6-2/TRBV6-3	TRBJ2-7	CASKRGDYEQYF	TGTGCCAGTAAGAGGGGAGATTACGAGCAGTACTTC
TRBD1	-	TRBV11-3	TRBJ2-1	CASSYRRDSYNEQFF	TGTGCCAGCAGCTACCGCCGGGACAGCTACAATGAGCAGTTCTTC
-	few	TRBV5-4	TRBJ2-5	CASSLGLQETQYF	TGTGCCAGCAGCTTGGGTCTCCAAGAGACCCAGTACTTC
TRBD2	many	TRBV5-1	TRBJ2-5	CASSPVPSGGQETQYF	TGCGCCAGCAGCCCGGTTCCTAGCGGGGGGCAAGAGACCCAGTACTTC
TRBD1	-	TRBV28	TRBJ2-5	CASSLRAVAGGAETQYF	TGTGCCAGCAGTTTAAGGGCCGTGGCAGGGGGCGCGGAGACCCAGTACTTC
-	many	TRBV30	TRBJ1-1	CAWSGVMNTEAFF	TGTGCCTGGAGTGGGGTAATGAACACTGAAGCTTTCTTT
-	many	TRBV28	TRBJ2-1	CASNIPGGKQFF	TGTGCCAGCAATATACCAGGGGGGAAGCAGTTCTTC
TRBD1	few	TRBV6-5	TRBJ2-2	CASSYSQGVTGELFF	TGTGCCAGCAGTTACTCCCAGGGGGTCACCGGGGAGCTGTTTTTT
-	many	TRBV7-2	TRBJ1-1	CASSLDSTEAFF	TGTGCCAGCAGCTTGGACTCCACTGAAGCTTTCTTT
-	many	TRBV28	TRBJ1-1	CASSLYGGTEAFF	TGTGCCAGCAGTTTGTACGGGGGGACTGAAGCTTTCTTT
-	many	TRBV7-8	TRBJ1-6	CASSLQRSNSPLHF	TGTGCCAGCAGCCTACAACGGAGTAATTCACCCCTCCACTTT
-	many	TRBV28	TRBJ1-1	CASSLYGRSTEAFF	TGTGCCAGCAGTTTATACGGCAGATCCACTGAAGCTTTCTTT
-	-	TRBV6-1	TRBJ2-7	CASSLRLGVEEQYF	TGTGCCAGCAGTCTTCGATTAGGGGTCGAGGAGCAGTACTTC
-	many	TRBV30	TRBJ1-5	CAWSVGGGLQPQHF	TGTGCCTGGAGTGTTGGGGGAGGTTTGCAGCCCCAGCATTTT
-	-	TRBV2	TRBJ2-7	CASSQLSSYEQYF	TGTGCCAGCAGCCAGCTGAGCTCCTACGAGCAGTACTTC
TRBD1	many	TRBV11-2	TRBJ2-1	CASSLLRGPNEQFF	TGTGCCAGCAGCTTATTGAGGGGGCCCAATGAGCAGTTCTTC
-	-	TRBV3-2	TRBJ1-1	CASSQFGSDTEAFF	TGTGCCAGCAGCCAATTCGGTTCCGACACTGAAGCTTTCTTT
-	many	TRBV7-9	TRBJ2-3	CASSLGSGSTDTQYF	TGTGCCAGCAGCTTAGGGTCAGGGTCCACAGATACGCAGTATTTT
-	-	TRBV11-2	TRBJ1-6	CASSLEPNSPLHF	TGTGCCAGCAGCTTAGAACCGAATTCACCCCTCCACTTT
TRBD1	-	TRBV14	TRBJ1-2	CASSPRTGGVGYTF	TGTGCCAGCAGCCCGAGGACAGGGGGAGTGGGCTACACCTTC
TRBD2	many	TRBV20-1	TRBJ2-5	CSARDFAGGHQETQYF	TGCAGTGCTCGGGACTTTGCGGGGGGACACCAAGAGACCCAGTACTTC
-	-	TRBV20-1	TRBJ2-5	CSASQGNQETQYF	TGCAGTGCTAGCCAGGGGAACCAAGAGACCCAGTACTTC
-	-	TRBV7-9	TRBJ1-3	CASSSTGNTIYF	TGTGCCAGCAGCTCTACTGGAAACACCATATATTTT